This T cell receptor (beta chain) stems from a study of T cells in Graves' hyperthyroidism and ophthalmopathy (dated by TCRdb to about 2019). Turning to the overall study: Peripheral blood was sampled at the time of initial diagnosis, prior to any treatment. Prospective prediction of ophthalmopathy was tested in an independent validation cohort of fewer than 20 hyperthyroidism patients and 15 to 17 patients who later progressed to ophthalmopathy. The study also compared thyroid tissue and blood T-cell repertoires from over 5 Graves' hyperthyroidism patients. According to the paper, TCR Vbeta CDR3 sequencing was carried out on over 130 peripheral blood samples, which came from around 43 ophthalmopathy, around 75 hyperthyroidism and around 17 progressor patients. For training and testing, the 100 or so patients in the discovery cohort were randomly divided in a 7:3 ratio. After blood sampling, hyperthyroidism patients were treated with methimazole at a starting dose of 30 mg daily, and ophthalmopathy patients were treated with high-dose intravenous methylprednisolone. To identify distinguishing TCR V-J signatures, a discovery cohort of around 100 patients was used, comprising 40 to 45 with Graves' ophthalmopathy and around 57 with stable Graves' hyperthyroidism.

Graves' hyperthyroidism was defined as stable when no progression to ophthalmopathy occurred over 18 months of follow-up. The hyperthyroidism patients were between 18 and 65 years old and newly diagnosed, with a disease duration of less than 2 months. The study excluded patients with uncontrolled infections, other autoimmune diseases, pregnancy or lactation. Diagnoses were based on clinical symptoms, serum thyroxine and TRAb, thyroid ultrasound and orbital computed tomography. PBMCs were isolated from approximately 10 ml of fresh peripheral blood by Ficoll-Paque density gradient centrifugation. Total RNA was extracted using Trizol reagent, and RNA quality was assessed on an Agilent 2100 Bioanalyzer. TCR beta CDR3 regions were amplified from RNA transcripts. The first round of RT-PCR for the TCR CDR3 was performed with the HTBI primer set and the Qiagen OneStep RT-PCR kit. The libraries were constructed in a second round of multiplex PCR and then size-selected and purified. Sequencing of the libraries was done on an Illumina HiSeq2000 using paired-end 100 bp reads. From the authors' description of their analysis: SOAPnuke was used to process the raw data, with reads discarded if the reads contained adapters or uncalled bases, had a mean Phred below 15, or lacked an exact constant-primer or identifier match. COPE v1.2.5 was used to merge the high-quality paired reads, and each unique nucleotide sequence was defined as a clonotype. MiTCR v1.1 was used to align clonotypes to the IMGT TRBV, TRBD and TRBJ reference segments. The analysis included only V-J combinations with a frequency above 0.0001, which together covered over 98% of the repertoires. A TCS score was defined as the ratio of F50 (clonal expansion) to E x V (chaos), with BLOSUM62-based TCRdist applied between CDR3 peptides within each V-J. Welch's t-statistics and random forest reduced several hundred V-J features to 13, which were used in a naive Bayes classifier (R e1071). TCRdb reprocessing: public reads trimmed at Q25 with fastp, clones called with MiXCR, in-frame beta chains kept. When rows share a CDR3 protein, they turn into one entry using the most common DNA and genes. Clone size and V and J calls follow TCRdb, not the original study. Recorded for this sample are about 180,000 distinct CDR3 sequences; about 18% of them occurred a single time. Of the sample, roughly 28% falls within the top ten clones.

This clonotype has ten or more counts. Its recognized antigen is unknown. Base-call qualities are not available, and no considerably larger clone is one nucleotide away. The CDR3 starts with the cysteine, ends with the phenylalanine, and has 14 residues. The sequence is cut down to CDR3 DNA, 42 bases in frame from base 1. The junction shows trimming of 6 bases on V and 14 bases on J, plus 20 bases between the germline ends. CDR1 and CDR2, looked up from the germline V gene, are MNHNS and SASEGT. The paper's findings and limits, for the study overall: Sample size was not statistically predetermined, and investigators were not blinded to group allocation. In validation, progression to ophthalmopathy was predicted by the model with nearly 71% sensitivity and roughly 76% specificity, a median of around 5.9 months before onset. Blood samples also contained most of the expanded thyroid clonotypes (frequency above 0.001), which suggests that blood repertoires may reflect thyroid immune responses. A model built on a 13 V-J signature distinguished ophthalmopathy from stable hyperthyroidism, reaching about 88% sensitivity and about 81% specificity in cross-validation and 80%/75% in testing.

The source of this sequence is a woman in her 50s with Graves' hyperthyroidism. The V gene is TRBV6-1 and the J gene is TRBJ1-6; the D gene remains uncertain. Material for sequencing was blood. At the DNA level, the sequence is TGTGCCAGCAGCTCTCGACACCGAGTAGAAGCCCTCCACTTT. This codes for CASSSRHRVEALHF.